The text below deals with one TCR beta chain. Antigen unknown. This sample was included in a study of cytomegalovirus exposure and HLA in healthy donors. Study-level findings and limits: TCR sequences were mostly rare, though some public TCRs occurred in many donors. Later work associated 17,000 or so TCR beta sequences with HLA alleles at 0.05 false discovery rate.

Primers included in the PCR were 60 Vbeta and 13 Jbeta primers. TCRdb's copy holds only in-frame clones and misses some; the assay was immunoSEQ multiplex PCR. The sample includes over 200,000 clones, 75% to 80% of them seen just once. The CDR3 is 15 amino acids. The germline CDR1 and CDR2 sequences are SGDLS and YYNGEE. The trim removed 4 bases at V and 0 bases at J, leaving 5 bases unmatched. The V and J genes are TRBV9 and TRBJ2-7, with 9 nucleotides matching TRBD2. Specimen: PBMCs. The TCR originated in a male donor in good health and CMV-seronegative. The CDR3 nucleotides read TGTGCCAGCAGCATCAGTAGCGGGAGCTCCTACGAGCAGTACTTC. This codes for CASSISSGSSYEQYF.